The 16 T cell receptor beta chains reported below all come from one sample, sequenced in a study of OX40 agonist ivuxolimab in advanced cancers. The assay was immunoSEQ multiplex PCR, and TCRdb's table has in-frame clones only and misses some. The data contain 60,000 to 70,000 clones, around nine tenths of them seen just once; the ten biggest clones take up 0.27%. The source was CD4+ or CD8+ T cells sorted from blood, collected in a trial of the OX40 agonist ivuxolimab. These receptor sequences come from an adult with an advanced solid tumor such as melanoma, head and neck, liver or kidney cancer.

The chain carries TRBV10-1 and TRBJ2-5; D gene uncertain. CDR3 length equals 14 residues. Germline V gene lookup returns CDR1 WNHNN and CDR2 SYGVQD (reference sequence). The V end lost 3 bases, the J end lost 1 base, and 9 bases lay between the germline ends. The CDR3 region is CASSDGSIQETQYF. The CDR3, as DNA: TGCGCCAGCAGTGATGGCAGCATCCAAGAGACCCAGTACTTC.

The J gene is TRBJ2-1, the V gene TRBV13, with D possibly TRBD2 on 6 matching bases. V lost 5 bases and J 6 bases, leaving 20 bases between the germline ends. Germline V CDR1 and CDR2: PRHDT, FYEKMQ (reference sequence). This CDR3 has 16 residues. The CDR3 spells CASSRSMGGTFNEQFF. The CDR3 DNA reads TGTGCCAGCAGCCGGTCAATGGGAGGAACATTCAATGAGCAGTTCTTC. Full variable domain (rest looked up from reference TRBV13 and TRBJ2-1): AAGVIQSPRHLIKEKRETATLKCYPIPRHDTVYWYQQGPGQDPQFLISFYEKMQSDKGSIPDRFSAQQFSDYHSELNMSSLELGDSALYFCASSRSMGGTFNEQFFGPGTRLTVL.

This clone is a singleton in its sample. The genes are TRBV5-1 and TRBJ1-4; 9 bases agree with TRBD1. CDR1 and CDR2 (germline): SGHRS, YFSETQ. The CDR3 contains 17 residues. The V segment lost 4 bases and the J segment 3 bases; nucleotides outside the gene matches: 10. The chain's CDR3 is CASSRETGGRSNEKLFF. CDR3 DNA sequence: TGCGCCAGCAGCCGGGAGACAGGGGGGAGATCTAATGAAAAACTGTTTTTT.

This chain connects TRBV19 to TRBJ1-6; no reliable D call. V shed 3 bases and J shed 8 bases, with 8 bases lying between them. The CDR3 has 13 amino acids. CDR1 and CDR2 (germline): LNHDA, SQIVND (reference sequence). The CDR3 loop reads CASSMGRYSPLHF. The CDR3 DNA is TGTGCCAGTAGTATGGGCAGGTATTCACCCCTCCACTTT.

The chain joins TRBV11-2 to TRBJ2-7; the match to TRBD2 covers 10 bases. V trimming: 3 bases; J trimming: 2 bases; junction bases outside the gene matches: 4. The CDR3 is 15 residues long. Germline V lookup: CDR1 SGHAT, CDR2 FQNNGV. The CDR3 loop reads CASSLTSGQAYEQYF. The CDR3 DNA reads TGTGCCAGCAGCTTGACTAGCGGGCAAGCCTACGAGCAGTACTTC.

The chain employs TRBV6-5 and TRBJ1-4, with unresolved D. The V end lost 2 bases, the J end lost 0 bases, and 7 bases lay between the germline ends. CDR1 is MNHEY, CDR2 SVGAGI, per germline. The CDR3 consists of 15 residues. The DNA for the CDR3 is TGTGCCAGCAGTTACGCGCCCGCAACTAATGAAAAACTGTTTTTT. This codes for CASSYAPATNEKLFF.

The CDR3 here is CAISPGTGVTGANVLTF. The CDR3 DNA follows: TGTGCCATCTCTCCCGGGACAGGAGTAACTGGGGCCAACGTCCTGACTTTC. The rearrangement uses TRBV10-3 and TRBJ2-6, with 8 bases identical to TRBD1. The CDR3 is made up of 17 amino acids. Trimming at V came to 8 bases and at J to 2 bases, leaving 11 bases not matched to a gene. Germline V lookup: CDR1 ENHRY, CDR2 SYGVKD.

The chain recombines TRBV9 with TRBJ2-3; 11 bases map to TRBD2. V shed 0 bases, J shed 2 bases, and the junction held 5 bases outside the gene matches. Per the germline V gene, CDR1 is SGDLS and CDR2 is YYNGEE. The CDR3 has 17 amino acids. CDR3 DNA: TGTGCCAGCAGCGTAGAACTAGCGGGAGCCTCCACAGATACGCAGTATTTT. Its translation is CASSVELAGASTDTQYF.

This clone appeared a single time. The CDR3 spells CASSTLAGYNEQFF. The CDR3 DNA sequence: TGTGCCAGTAGTACGCTAGCGGGTTACAATGAGCAGTTCTTC. J is TRBJ2-1 and V is TRBV19; 8 positions match TRBD2. Germline V gives CDR1 LNHDA, CDR2 SQIVND (reference sequence). Unmatched junction bases numbered 3, after V lost 4 bases and J lost 4 bases. This CDR3 is built from 14 residues.

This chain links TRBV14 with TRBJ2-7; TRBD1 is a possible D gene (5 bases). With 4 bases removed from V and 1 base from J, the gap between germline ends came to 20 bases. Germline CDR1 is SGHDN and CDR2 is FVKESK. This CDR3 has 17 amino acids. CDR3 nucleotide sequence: TGTGCCAGCAGCCCACTCCTTAACAGGAAGACATCCTACGAGCAGTACTTC. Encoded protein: CASSPLLNRKTSYEQYF.

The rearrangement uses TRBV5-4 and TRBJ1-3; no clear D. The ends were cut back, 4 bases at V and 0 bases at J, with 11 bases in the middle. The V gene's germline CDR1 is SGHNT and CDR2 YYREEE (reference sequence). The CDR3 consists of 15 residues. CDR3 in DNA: TGTGCCAGCAGCATGGCCGGAGGCTCTGGAAACACCATATATTTT. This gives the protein CASSMAGGSGNTIYF.

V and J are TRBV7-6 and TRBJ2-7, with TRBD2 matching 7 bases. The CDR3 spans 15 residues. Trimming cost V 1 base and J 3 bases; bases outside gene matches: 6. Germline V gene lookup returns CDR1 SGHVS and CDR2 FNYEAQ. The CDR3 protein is CASSLGSGANYEQYF. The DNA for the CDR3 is TGTGCCAGCAGCTTAGGAAGCGGGGCAAACTACGAGCAGTACTTC.

CDR3 DNA sequence: TGTGCCAGCAGCGTTAGCGGACCCAAGTTCTTC. Residues: CASSVSGPKFF. The rearrangement uses TRBV7-2 and TRBJ2-1; TRBD2 is a possible D gene (6 bases). The V end was cut by 5 bases, the J end by 14 bases, with 13 bases between. The CDR3 is made up of 11 amino acids. CDR1 and CDR2 from the germline V gene are SGHTA and FQGNSA.

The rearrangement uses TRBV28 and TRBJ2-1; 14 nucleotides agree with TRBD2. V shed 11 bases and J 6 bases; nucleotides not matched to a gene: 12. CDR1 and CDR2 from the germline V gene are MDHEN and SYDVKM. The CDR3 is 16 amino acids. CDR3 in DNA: TGTGCCGCGGGGACTAGCGGGAGATCAAACTTCAATGAGCAGTTCTTC. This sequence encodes CAAGTSGRSNFNEQFF.

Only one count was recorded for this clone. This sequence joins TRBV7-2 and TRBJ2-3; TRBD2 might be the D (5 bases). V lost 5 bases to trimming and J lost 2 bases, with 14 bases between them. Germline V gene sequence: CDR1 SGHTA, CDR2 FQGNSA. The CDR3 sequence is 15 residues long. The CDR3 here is CASSQSGYHTDTQYF. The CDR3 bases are TGTGCCAGCAGCCAAAGCGGTTACCACACAGATACGCAGTATTTT.

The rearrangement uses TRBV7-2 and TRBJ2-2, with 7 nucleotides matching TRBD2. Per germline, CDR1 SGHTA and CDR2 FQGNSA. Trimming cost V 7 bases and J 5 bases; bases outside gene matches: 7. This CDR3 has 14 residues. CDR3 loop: CASIPGSGTGELFF. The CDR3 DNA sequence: TGTGCCAGCATCCCGGGTAGCGGGACCGGGGAGCTGTTTTTT.